This passage covers 8 T cell receptor beta chains from one sample sequenced in a study of T-cell reconstitution after alpha-beta-depleted transplantation in children. TCRbeta library preparation incorporated unique molecular identifiers. TCRdb re-analysed the PCR reads in MiXCR, keeping a single row per CDR3 protein. This sample has about 540,000 distinct CDR3 sequences, with roughly 18% found just once. The sample was PBMCs from the stem cell graft donor, taken from the stem cell graft. The receptors shown here come from a human donor who donated a stem cell graft to a child with acute lymphoblastic leukemia.

This clonotype came up once. The chain is built from TRBV6-2 or TRBV6-3 and TRBJ2-5, with 11 bases identical to TRBD2. V was clipped by 6 bases and J by 1 base; unmatched bases: 7. The CDR3 has 16 residues. Germline CDR1 MNHEY, CDR2 SVGEGT. This CDR3 is CASRMGLADLQETQYF. CDR3 nucleotides: TGTGCCAGCAGAATGGGACTAGCGGATCTCCAAGAGACCCAGTACTTC.

CDR3 sequence: CASSQTQTGEAFF. Written as DNA, the CDR3 is TGCGCCAGCAGCCAAACTCAGACAGGTGAAGCTTTCTTT. This chain uses TRBV4-1 with TRBJ1-1; maybe TRBD1 (6 bases). The V and J ends lost 2 bases and 7 bases respectively, with 11 bases between them. The CDR3 consists of 13 residues. Germline CDR1 reads MGHRA; CDR2 reads YSYEKL.

This clonotype appeared a few times. This sequence joins TRBV7-2 and TRBJ2-7, with TRBD2 identical over 8 bases. CDR1 is SGHTA and CDR2 is FQGNSA in the germline V gene. Germline trimming cut 6 bases from V and 2 bases from J; bases unmatched to any gene: 6. The CDR3 runs to 14 residues. The CDR3 DNA reads as TGTGCCAGCAGGGATCCGGGACTAGCCTACGAGCAGTACTTC. Its translation: CASRDPGLAYEQYF.

The rearrangement uses TRBV15 and TRBJ1-1, with D perhaps matching TRBD1 (6 bases). The CDR3 runs 14 residues. V lost 3 bases and J 8 bases, leaving 16 bases between the germline ends. CDR1 and CDR2 from the germline V gene are LNHNV and YYDKDF (reference sequence). The CDR3, as DNA: TGTGCCACCAGCAGCCCAGGGGCAGGGTCGGAAGCTTTCTTT. This gives the protein CATSSPGAGSEAFF.

The table lists this clonotype with a few counts. Here the CDR3 reads CASSQQLVGEQYF. The CDR3 DNA is TGTGCCAGCAGCCAACAACTAGTGGGGGAGCAGTACTTC. The chain is built from TRBV2 and TRBJ2-7; D is possibly TRBD2 (5 bases). The V end lost 6 bases, the J end lost 7 bases, and 16 bases lay between the germline ends. CDR1 is SNHLY, CDR2 FYNNEI, per germline. This CDR3 comprises 13 residues.

CDR3 sequence reads: CASSESRTGYGYTF. In DNA, the CDR3 is TGCGCCAGCAGTGAGTCGAGGACAGGCTATGGCTACACCTTC. The V call is TRBV10-1, the J call TRBJ1-2; 7 bases are a match to TRBD1. The trim removed 0 bases at V and 4 bases at J, leaving 2 bases unmatched. The CDR3 is made up of 14 amino acids. Germline V gives CDR1 WNHNN, CDR2 SYGVQD (reference sequence).

The table lists this clonotype with a few counts. The chain employs TRBV12-3 or TRBV12-4 and TRBJ1-6, with D possibly being TRBD1 (5 bases). V lost 3 bases to trimming and J lost 7 bases, with 13 bases between them. CDR3 size: 15 residues. The CDR3 DNA is TGTGCCAGCAGTTTGACGGGGGTACCCAATTCACCCCTCCACTTT. Amino acids: CASSLTGVPNSPLHF.

This clonotype was detected ten times or more. This sequence joins TRBV6-6 and TRBJ2-1; unclear D gene. This CDR3 has 12 amino acids. Germline CDR1 and CDR2: MNHNY and SVGAGI (reference sequence). Trimming cost V 2 bases and J 4 bases, with 3 bases left between them. The CDR3 DNA follows: TGTGCCAGCAGTTACCTTTACAATGAGCAGTTCTTC. It yields the protein CASSYLYNEQFF.